This T cell receptor (beta chain) stems from a study of cytomegalovirus exposure and HLA in healthy donors (TCRdb year 2017). At the level of the whole study: An earlier analysis of more than 550 of the donors reported 276 Gb of sequence data and 95 million to 130 million unique TCR beta sequences obtained from about 170 million T cells. An early release that covered approximately 600 HLA-typed donors contained around 300 gigabases of sequencing data and about 93 million unique TCR sequences. Among the approximately 420 genotyped donors, about 85% belonged to the genetic ancestry cluster associated with self-reported Caucasian donors. The study aimed to test whether cataloging public T cell receptors could reveal signatures of past pathogen exposure. Using immunosequencing, the study profiled T cell repertoires from about 610 subjects and related those repertoires to cytomegalovirus serostatus. Along with the roughly 610-subject first cohort, a separate validation cohort of over a hundred different subjects was used. To predict cytomegalovirus infection status, the study brought together high-throughput TCR immunosequencing, statistical association of individual TCRs with disease status, and machine learning. To study patterns of TCR occurrence, a later analysis re-analyzed previously published TCR beta repertoires from around 660 donors and added high-resolution HLA genotyping. Rather than drawing on any new phenotypic data, the later analysis identified candidate immune exposures from TCR beta sequences and the way those sequences occurred across donors. In an earlier analysis of roughly 580 of the donors, high-throughput TCR beta sequencing was used to judge whether each TCR beta V gene segment behaved as functional or pseudogenic. Donor age, sex, ethnicity and CMV serostatus were compiled alongside the repertoire data. In a later genetic analysis, genome-wide SNP genotypes for about three fifths of the roughly 670 donors were used, and that subset was treated as a discovery cohort. All discovery cohort repertoires had been generated using a single sequencing platform. Class I and class II HLA loci were covered by the typing at four-digit resolution. The number of donors typed differed by locus, with roughly 629-640 for A, B, C, DRB1 and DQB1, roughly 520 for DQA1, about 610 for DPA1, and 400 to 490 for DPB1. About five DR-DQ haplotypes were handled as single units for association and clustering, since linkage in the cohort was strong. Among 300 to 500 genotyped donors of the cohort, an average of around 240,000 unique TCR beta nucleotide sequences was sequenced per donor, of which roughly 18% were non-productive. Findings and caveats that apply to the study as a whole: When HLA alleles, especially DR and DQ, strongly co-occurred, attributing TCR associations to individual alleles was difficult. A cluster of highly shared sequence variants was judged likely to represent a technical artifact of the sequencing pipeline. Across donors, most TCR sequences were observed very rarely, whereas some public TCRs were present in many individuals. The 87-base-pair reads could not distinguish some IMGT-functional V segments, including TRBV6-2 and TRBV6-3, so those segments were excluded. A later analysis associated 16,951 TCR beta sequences with specific HLA alleles at a false discovery rate of 0.05. Because HLA typing was unavailable for some donors at each locus, only the typed subset was used in association tests. Because counts were too low, roughly 18 rarely observed V segments, including chromosome 9 orphons, were left out of the earlier analysis of over 550 of the donors. This cohort had only TCR beta chains sequenced, and the lack of alpha or paired-chain data limited which features could be detected. A total of some 180 TCR beta chains were listed by the study as associated with cytomegalovirus. The authors suggested that the approach could potentially be generalized to other disease states and immunological phenotypes. A further reported finding was that TCR beta sequences accurately predicted the HLA-A and HLA-B alleles for most subjects in the first cohort. In a later analysis, HLA-associated TCR beta chains showed more clonal expansion and lower generation probabilities than non-associated chains that were equally common. A later analysis found that TCR association rates varied across HLA loci, with DRB1 alleles showing the most associated TCRs and HLA-C alleles the fewest. Correlated functional status among segregating V segments might reflect linkage disequilibrium, but an unknown experimental factor could not be ruled out. Compared with the approximately 710-donor mean, donors in an Asian-associated ancestry cluster had fewer N-insertions in productive TCRs, according to a later genetic analysis. The presence/absence analyses assumed that sequencing depth was roughly uniform across donors, and that assumption may not be true. A later analysis reported that several top co-occurrence clusters appeared linked to parvovirus B19, influenza, CMV and Epstein-Barr virus. An earlier analysis of around 500 of the donors showed that most TCR beta V segments appeared in productive rearrangements either about 87% or about 30% of the time, which broadly matched IMGT annotations. Three of the identified cytomegalovirus-associated TCR beta chains were confirmed in vitro to be specific for cytomegalovirus antigens. A later genetic analysis associated a missense DCLRE1C variant with V-gene and J-gene trimming of TCR beta chains, and an independent cohort replicated the association. The classifier was reported to diagnose cytomegalovirus status with high specificity and sensitivity in both the original cohort and the validation cohort. In a later analysis, most CMV-associated TCR beta chains were found to appear HLA-restricted, with HLA associations seemingly driven largely by CMV exposure. Immune exposure information for the cohort was limited to CMV serostatus.

Trimming at the junction amounts to 7 bases on V and 2 bases on J, and the germline ends lie 8 bases apart. Per the germline V gene, LGHNT is the CDR1 and FRNRAP is the CDR2. The CDR3 holds 12 amino acids from the cysteine to the phenylalanine. Kept here is only the CDR3 DNA, which spans 36 bases and is read in frame from base 1. As regards this clone: Which antigen it targets is not known. The record has no base qualities; no much larger clone is one base away.

The cohort consisted of 650 to 700 healthy bone marrow donors. Cohort members were all nominally healthy when sampled, although unrecorded immune exposures were likely present. The donor was CMV seropositive and belonged to the group of 250 to 300 seropositive cohort members. A peripheral blood sample was provided by each donor, and peripheral blood mononuclear cells were used for TCR beta sequencing. The Qiagen DNeasy Blood Extraction Kit was used to extract genomic DNA from the blood cell samples. Libraries were constructed by the immunoSEQ multiplex PCR assay. The multiplex PCR relied on a mix of 60 forward primers for TCR Vbeta segments and 13 reverse primers for TCR Jbeta segments. The CDR3 region of rearranged TCR beta genes was amplified from genomic DNA by a multiplex PCR assay. Amplified TCR beta libraries were sequenced as 87-base-pair reads on the Illumina HiSeq System. Under the source paper's analysis protocol: Across the 670 or so repertoires, a later analysis counted tens of millions of unique TCR beta chains, some 11 million of which were shared by at least two donors. Raw reads were error-corrected and collapsed into unique sequences by a nearest-neighbor algorithm in which closely related sequences were merged to remove PCR and sequencing errors. Alignment of CDR3 sequences to IMGT reference sequences was used to assign V, D and J gene segments. Each retained sequence needed at least a six-nucleotide match to both a V gene segment and a J gene segment. Rearrangements were classified as productive when the CDR3 lacked stop codons and remained in frame with V and J, and all other rearrangements were classified as non-productive. Following IMGT convention, CDR3 was defined as the stretch from the second conserved V-encoded cysteine to the conserved J-encoded phenylalanine. The earlier analysis of about 640 of the donors excluded any sequence lacking an unambiguous match to a single V gene segment. An earlier analysis of about 600 of the donors called V segments functional above 56.7% productive rearrangements and segregating when the between-donor standard deviation exceeded 5%. A statistical classification framework was built to diagnose cytomegalovirus status from the catalog of TCR beta chain sequences. In a later analysis, V and J genes were assigned by comparing TCR nucleotide sequences against IMGT/GENE-DB human TR gene sequences. A later analysis assigned CDR3 sequences and most-parsimonious VDJ recombination scenarios with the TCRdist pipeline. In a later analysis, every TCR beta chain was defined by the combination of its CDR3 amino acid sequence and its V-gene family, and reads without a unique V-gene family were dropped. To address suspected cross-contamination and a sequencing artifact, a later analysis removed a few hundred highly shared, low-generation-probability nucleotide sequences. In a later analysis, a clonal expansion index for each public chain was calculated from normalized within-repertoire ranks of inferred template counts. In a later analysis, generation probabilities were computed with a VDJ recombination model fitted to out-of-frame rearrangements, and the resulting probabilities were checked against IGoR. Hypergeometric tests were used in a later analysis to score TCR-TCR, TCR-HLA and TCR-CMV co-occurrence, with a repertoire-size bias correction applied to the TCR pairs. To estimate false discovery rates, a later analysis permuted the HLA or CMV assignments 20 times. A later analysis grouped co-occurring TCRs with DBSCAN, adding TCRdist sequence similarity when clustering within HLA-allele-positive subsets. Repertoires with fewer than 30,000 or more than 120,000 public chains, plus five repertoires with anomalous nucleotide sharing, were excluded from co-occurrence clustering. Drawn from immuneACCESS, this table holds only the in-frame rearrangements with V and J called that TCRdb kept. Clones are partly lost; checked studies trace under half to an unresolved V gene and leave the rest unexplained. From that table come the V and J calls and clone size; the DNA was used to work out D and trimming. The sample table contains 120,000 or so clones; only one count was recorded for 78% of them. The ten largest make up 11% of the sample.

The sample taken for sequencing was PBMCs. The sequence was collected from a man aged 25-40 years in good health and CMV-seropositive. This receptor chain uses TRBV12-5 and TRBJ1-1, with the D gene uncertain. Here the CDR3 is given as CASALGNTEAFF. The nucleotides read TGTGCTAGTGCACTGGGCAACACTGAAGCTTTCTTT.